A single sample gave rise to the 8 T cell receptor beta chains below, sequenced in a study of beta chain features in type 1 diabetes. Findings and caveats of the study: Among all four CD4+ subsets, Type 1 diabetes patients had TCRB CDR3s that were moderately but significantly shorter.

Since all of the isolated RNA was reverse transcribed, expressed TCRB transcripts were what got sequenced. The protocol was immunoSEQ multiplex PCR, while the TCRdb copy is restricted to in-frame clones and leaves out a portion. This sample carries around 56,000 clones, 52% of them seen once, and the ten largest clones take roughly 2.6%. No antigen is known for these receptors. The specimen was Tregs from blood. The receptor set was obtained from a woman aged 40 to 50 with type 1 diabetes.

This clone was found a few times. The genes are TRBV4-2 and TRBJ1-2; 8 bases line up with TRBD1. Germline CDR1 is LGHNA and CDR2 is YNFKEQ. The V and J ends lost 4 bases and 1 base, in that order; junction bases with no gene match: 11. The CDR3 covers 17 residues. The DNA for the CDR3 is TGTGCCAGCAGCCCTAACCTCGGACAGGGATTTAACTATGGCTACACCTTC. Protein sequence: CASSPNLGQGFNYGYTF.

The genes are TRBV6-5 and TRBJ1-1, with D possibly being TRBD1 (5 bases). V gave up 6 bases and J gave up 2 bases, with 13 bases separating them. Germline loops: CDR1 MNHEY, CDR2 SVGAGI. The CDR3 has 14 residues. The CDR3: CASSLQADNTEAFF. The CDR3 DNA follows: TGTGCCAGCAGCCTACAGGCCGATAACACTGAAGCTTTCTTT.

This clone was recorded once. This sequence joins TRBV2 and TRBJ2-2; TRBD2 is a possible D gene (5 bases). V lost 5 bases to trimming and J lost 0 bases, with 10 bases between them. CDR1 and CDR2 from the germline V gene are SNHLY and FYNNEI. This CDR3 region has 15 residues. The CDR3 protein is CASSPWGANTGELFF. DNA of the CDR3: TGTGCCAGCAGTCCCTGGGGAGCGAACACCGGGGAGCTGTTTTTT.

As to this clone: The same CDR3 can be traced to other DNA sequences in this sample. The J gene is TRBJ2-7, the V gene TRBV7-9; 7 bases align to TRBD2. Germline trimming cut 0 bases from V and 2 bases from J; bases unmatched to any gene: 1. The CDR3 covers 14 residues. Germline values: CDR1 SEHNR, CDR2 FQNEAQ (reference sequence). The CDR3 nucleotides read TGTGCCAGCAGCTTAGCGGGAGGGACCTACGAGCAGTACTTC. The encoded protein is CASSLAGGTYEQYF.

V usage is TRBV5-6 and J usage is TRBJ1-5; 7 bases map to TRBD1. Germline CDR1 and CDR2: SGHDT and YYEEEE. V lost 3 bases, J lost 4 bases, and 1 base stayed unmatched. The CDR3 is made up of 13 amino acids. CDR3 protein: CASSSTGNQPQHF. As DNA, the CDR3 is TGTGCCAGCAGCTCGACAGGGAATCAGCCCCAGCATTTT. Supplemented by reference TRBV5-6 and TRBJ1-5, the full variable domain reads DAGVTQSPTHLIKTRGQQVTLRCSPKSGHDTVSWYQQALGQGPQFIFQYYEEEERQRGNFPDRFSGHQFPNYSSELNVNALLLGDSALYLCASSSTGNQPQHFGDGTRLSIL.

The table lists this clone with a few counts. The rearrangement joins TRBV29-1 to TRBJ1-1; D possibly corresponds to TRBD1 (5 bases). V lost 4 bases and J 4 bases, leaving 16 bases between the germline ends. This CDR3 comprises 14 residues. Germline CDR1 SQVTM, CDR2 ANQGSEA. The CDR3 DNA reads TGCAGCGTTGCCGAGGATGGCGGGGCCACTGAAGCTTTCTTT. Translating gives CSVAEDGGATEAFF.

The CDR3 loop reads CASSLLGSSYNEQFF. In DNA form, the CDR3 reads TGTGCCAGCAGCTTACTAGGGAGCTCCTACAATGAGCAGTTCTTC. The V gene is TRBV28, the J gene TRBJ2-1, with D possibly being TRBD2 (5 bases). In germline, CDR1 is MDHEN, CDR2 SYDVKM. This CDR3 is 15 amino acids long. V was cut by 6 bases and J by 0 bases, with 12 bases left in between.

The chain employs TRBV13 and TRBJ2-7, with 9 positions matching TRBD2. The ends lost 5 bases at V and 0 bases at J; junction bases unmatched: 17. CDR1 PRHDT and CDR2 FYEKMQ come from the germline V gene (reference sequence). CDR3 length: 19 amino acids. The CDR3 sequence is CASSTRRPLAGGSSYEQYF. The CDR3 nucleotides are TGTGCCAGCAGCACCCGCAGACCGCTGGCGGGGGGGAGCTCCTACGAGCAGTACTTC.